This T cell receptor (beta chain) is from a study of PD-L1 blockade in urothelial cancer (dated 2017 in TCRdb). Some background on the complete study: Every patient began therapy around 2014 and was given atezolizumab 1,200 mg intravenously every 3 weeks. An ECOG performance status of 0 or 1 was recorded for the patients, and 0 to 3 prior chemotherapy regimens had been received by the patients. Blood samples were analyzed at two time points: 3 weeks after treatment start (second dose) and 6 weeks after treatment start. Twenty-nine patients had pretreatment blood TCR-seq, some 25 had at least one posttreatment blood collection, and some 25 had tumor TCR-seq. Several patients achieved durable clinical benefit and some 20 did not. In the same patients, whole exome sequencing and RNA sequencing of pretreatment tumors were performed in addition to TCR sequencing. The study, an exploratory multi-omic analysis, examined somatic, immune and clinical correlates of response to PD-L1 blockade with atezolizumab in urothelial cancer. TCR sequencing covered pretreatment tumor samples and matched, serially collected peripheral blood taken before and after atezolizumab treatment. Twenty-five of 29 patients were males with bladder-origin urothelial cancer, and about 65% of the roughly 30 reported a prior smoking history. Durable clinical benefit was defined as progression-free survival longer than 6 months, and TCR features were also tested against progression-free and overall survival. Blood samples gave median yields of about 150,000 T cells and 82,636 unique TCRs, along with a median clonality of 0.080.

What this sample's time point label stands for: peripheral blood 6 weeks after treatment start. A cohort of some 29 patients with locally advanced or metastatic urothelial carcinoma, treated at Memorial Sloan Kettering on a trial protocol, was included. Peripheral blood mononuclear cells were collected pretreatment and during treatment, at between 1 and 8 total time points per patient. The Qiagen DNeasy Blood extraction kit was used to purify genomic DNA from total PBMCs and tumor samples. PBMCs were collected pretreatment and during treatment, and were isolated and stored as previously described. Synthetic TCR analog templates were spiked into each PCR so that absolute template abundance could be estimated from read counts. Using the immunoSEQ assay, TCRbeta CDR3 regions were amplified from genomic DNA with bias-controlled V and J gene primers. Sequencing of rearranged TCRbeta segments was performed at approximately 20X coverage. The study's own analysis went as follows. Sequencing errors were corrected by clustering, and CDR3s were annotated against IMGT so that V, D and J genes could be assigned. Downstream analyses used only productive TCRbeta rearrangements, leaving out any out-of-frame or stop-codon sequences. To compute clonality, Shannon entropy was normalized by the log of the number of unique productive sequences and then subtracted from one. Fisher's exact test with Benjamini-Hochberg correction, at a threshold of adjusted p below 0.01, was used to find clones that differed between time points or between blood and tumor. TCRdb carries this immuneACCESS record with in-frame sequences only. Its versions omit some clonotypes, under half of them owing to an unresolved V gene in the studies checked, with the rest unexplained. That table gives V, J and clone size, and the DNA gave D and trimming. This sample is represented by roughly 120,000 clones; around 93% of them were singletons. The ten largest clones represent about 4% of the sample.

To note about this clone: The clone's antigen remains unknown. No much larger clone exists at a distance of one base, and base qualities are not known.

CDR1 is given as SGHVS and CDR2 as FNYEAQ, both from the germline V gene. V is shortened by 3 bases, J by 5 bases, and the region joining them spans 19 bases. There are 16 amino acids in the CDR3, from cysteine to phenylalanine inclusive. The CDR3 DNA has 48 bases and is translated from base 1. The full study reports these points: Because of the small sample size (n ≈ 30) and the many exploratory analyses performed, the results are intended to be regarded as hypothesis-generating. A pretreatment peripheral blood TCR clonality below the median was linked to improved progression-free and overall survival. Greater expansion of tumor-associated TCR clones in peripheral blood 3 weeks after the start of treatment was observed in patients with durable benefit (n of about 22, p = 0.022).

The TCR was taken from a man aged 60 to 75 with urothelial cancer. The starting material was PBMCs, obtained around atezolizumab (anti-PD-L1) treatment. The chain uses TRBV7-6 and TRBJ2-5, and perhaps TRBD1 as D gene, on 5 matching bases. In nucleotides, the sequence is TGTGCCAGCAGCTTCCTCCCCAGGGCAGCCAGTGAGACCCAGTACTTC. This codes for CASSFLPRAASETQYF.